This T cell receptor (beta chain) derives from a study of blood T cell repertoires in COVID-19. The wider study: The United States, Italy and Spain supplied acute and convalescent COVID-19 samples. PBMCs, B-cell-depleted T cells, or T cells were the source of the cDNA or gDNA that made up the material.

Authors' data handling: Nucleated cell counts were estimated from reference gene primer amplification. Repertoires were generated with immunoSEQ multiplex PCR, while TCRdb's copy carries only in-frame clones and drops some. The DNA gave D and trimming, while V, J and clone size come from that table. The repertoire holds roughly 310,000 clones, with about nine tenths as singletons. Trimming took 0 bases from V and 1 from J, leaving 9 bases between them. The V gene's germline CDR1 is SGHVS and CDR2 FNYEAQ. The CDR3 consists of 15 residues. Those enrolled in Seattle joined during active infection and were followed longitudinally afterward.

The chain has TRBV7-6 and TRBJ2-5; D ambiguous. The clonotype originates from a woman in her 30s with COVID-19, enrolled during active disease. Sequencing input: peripheral blood. This chain's CDR3 is CASSLAVDSQETQYF. Written as DNA, the CDR3 is TGTGCCAGCAGCTTAGCGGTCGACTCCCAAGAGACCCAGTACTTC.